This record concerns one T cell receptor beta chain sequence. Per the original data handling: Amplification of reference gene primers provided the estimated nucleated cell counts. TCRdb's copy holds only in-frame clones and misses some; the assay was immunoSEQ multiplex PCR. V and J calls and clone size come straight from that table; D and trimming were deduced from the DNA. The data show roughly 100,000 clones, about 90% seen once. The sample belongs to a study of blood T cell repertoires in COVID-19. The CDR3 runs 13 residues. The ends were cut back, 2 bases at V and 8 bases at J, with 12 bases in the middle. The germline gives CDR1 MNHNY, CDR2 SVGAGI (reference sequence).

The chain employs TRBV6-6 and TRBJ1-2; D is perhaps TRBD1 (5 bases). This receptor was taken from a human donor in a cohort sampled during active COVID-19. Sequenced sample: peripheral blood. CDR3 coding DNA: TGTGCCAGCAGTTACGCAGGGATGGGCGGCTACACCTTC. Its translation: CASSYAGMGGYTF.